These 7 T cell receptor beta chains were sequenced from one sample in a study of cytomegalovirus exposure and HLA in healthy donors. It was with 60 Vbeta and 13 Jbeta primers that the PCR ran. The assay was immunoSEQ multiplex PCR, and TCRdb's table has in-frame clones only and misses some. The sample includes about 82,000 clones, less than 80% of them seen just once. Specimen: PBMCs. These receptors all come from a woman aged 50 to 65 in good health and CMV-seropositive.

This clone appeared once. The chain has TRBV10-3 and TRBJ2-5; D perhaps matches TRBD2 (6 bases). The ends were cut back, 2 bases at V and 6 bases at J, with 13 bases in the middle. This CDR3 contains 14 residues. Germline-derived CDR1 and CDR2 are ENHRY and SYGVKD. CDR3 protein: CAISENRDSKTQYF. The CDR3 region has the DNA TGTGCCATCAGTGAGAACCGGGACTCAAAGACCCAGTACTTC.

V gene TRBV7-9 combines with J gene TRBJ1-4, with a weak D call TRBD1 (6 bases). The CDR3 extends over 15 amino acids. Germline V CDR1 and CDR2: SEHNR, FQNEAQ (reference sequence). V was cut by 3 bases and J by 5 bases, with 13 bases left in between. CDR3 in amino acids: CASSLKQGPNEKLFF. DNA for the CDR3: TGTGCCAGCAGCTTGAAACAGGGCCCCAATGAAAAACTGTTTTTT.

The CDR3 spells CASSAGGALESGYGYTF. Written as DNA, the CDR3 is TGTGCCAGCAGTGCCGGGGGGGCATTAGAAAGTGGCTATGGCTACACCTTC. The V and J genes are TRBV6-1 and TRBJ1-2; maybe TRBD1 (6 bases). The germline V gene encodes CDR1 MNHNS and CDR2 SASEGT. Trimming took 4 bases from V and 4 from J, leaving 22 bases between them. The CDR3 extends over 17 amino acids.

The chain employs TRBV5-6 and TRBJ1-5, with 8 bases identical to TRBD1. V was clipped by 2 bases and J by 2 bases; unmatched bases: 3. Germline V gene sequence: CDR1 SGHDT, CDR2 YYEEEE. There are 15 residues in the CDR3. Here the CDR3 DNA reads TGTGCCAGCAGCTTACTGGGACAGGGCAATCAGCCCCAGCATTTT. It encodes CASSLLGQGNQPQHF.

This clone was found many times. The V call is TRBV30, the J call TRBJ1-1; the D is unclear. Germline CDR1 and CDR2: GTSNPN and SVGIG (reference sequence). V was shortened by 1 base and J by 0 bases, with 6 bases between the two germline ends. The CDR3 contains 13 residues. DNA of the CDR3: TGTGCCTGGAGTGATGAGATGAACACTGAAGCTTTCTTT. Protein sequence: CAWSDEMNTEAFF.

J is TRBJ1-1 and V is TRBV9, with 7 bases identical to TRBD1. This CDR3 has 14 residues. V shed 4 bases, J shed 0 bases, and the junction held 3 bases outside the gene matches. Germline CDR1 and CDR2: SGDLS and YYNGEE. The CDR3, as DNA: TGTGCCAGCAGCCTAACAGGGGTGAACACTGAAGCTTTCTTT. Translating it yields CASSLTGVNTEAFF.

The chain is built from TRBV28 and TRBJ2-2; 12 bases match TRBD2. Germline assignment: CDR1 MDHEN and CDR2 SYDVKM. The CDR3 loop spans 17 amino acids. V shed 10 bases, J shed 2 bases, and the junction held 11 bases outside the gene matches. In nucleotides, the CDR3 is TGTGCCACGAAGCGGCCCGGACTAGCGGGAAACACCGGGGAGCTGTTTTTT. Encoded protein: CATKRPGLAGNTGELFF. The full variable domain, completed using reference TRBV28 and TRBJ2-2, is DVKVTQSSRYLVKRTGEKVFLECVQDMDHENMFWYRQDPGLGLRLIYFSYDVKMKEKGDIPEGYSVSREKKERFSLILESASTNQTSMYLCATKRPGLAGNTGELFFGEGSRLTVL.